Each of the 19 T cell receptor beta chains below was sequenced from the same sample in a study of shared clonotypes between healthy human individuals. Method: immunoSEQ multiplex PCR; TCRdb's copy keeps in-frame clones and lacks some. In the table there are about half a million clones, more than 70% of which are singletons. Material for sequencing was PBMCs. The receptor source for this set is a woman aged 40 to 49 in good health. Some clones in this sample may be carry-over from other donors' samples.

CDR3 in DNA: TGCAGCGTTGATGGGACAGGGCCTTCTTCGGACTATGGCTACACCTTC. Protein product: CSVDGTGPSSDYGYTF. The rearrangement joins TRBV29-1 to TRBJ1-2; 9 bases line up with TRBD1. V shed 3 bases, J shed 3 bases, and the junction held 11 bases outside the gene matches. This CDR3 is 16 amino acids long. Germline V gene lookup returns CDR1 SQVTM and CDR2 ANQGSEA.

The chain is built from TRBV28 and TRBJ1-5, with 8 bases lining up with TRBD1. V was pared by 6 bases and J by 2 bases, with 6 bases of the junction left unmatched. The CDR3 spans 15 residues. CDR1 is MDHEN, CDR2 SYDVKM, per germline. The CDR3 loop is CASSYPGQGNQPQHF. The CDR3 DNA sequence: TGTGCCAGCAGCTATCCGGGACAGGGCAATCAGCCCCAGCATTTT. The full variable domain, with the rest looked up from reference TRBV28 and TRBJ1-5, is DVKVTQSSRYLVKRTGEKVFLECVQDMDHENMFWYRQDPGLGLRLIYFSYDVKMKEKGDIPEGYSVSREKKERFSLILESASTNQTSMYLCASSYPGQGNQPQHFGDGTRLSIL.

The chain joins TRBV28 to TRBJ1-1; D ambiguous. Trimming stripped 4 bases from V and 4 bases from J, with 10 bases between. Germline CDR1 and CDR2: MDHEN and SYDVKM. This CDR3 contains 13 residues. This chain's CDR3 is CASSSPEGTEAFF. The CDR3 DNA sequence: TGTGCCAGCAGTTCCCCCGAGGGCACTGAAGCTTTCTTT.

This clone was observed at least ten times. The sample holds other DNA sequences that translate to the same CDR3. The V and J genes are TRBV29-1 and TRBJ1-1; 8 nucleotides align to TRBD1. The V gene end was trimmed by 7 bases and the J gene end by 3 bases; junction bases not matched to a gene: 10. This CDR3 region has 14 residues. CDR1 SQVTM and CDR2 ANQGSEA come from the germline V gene. The CDR3 sequence: CSAADRGEYTEAFF. In DNA form, the CDR3 reads TGCAGCGCCGCTGACAGGGGAGAGTACACTGAAGCTTTCTTT.

The J gene is TRBJ2-1, the V gene TRBV28; the match to TRBD1 covers 9 bases. Germline CDR1 reads MDHEN; CDR2 reads SYDVKM. With 4 bases clipped from V and 6 bases from J, the junction kept 7 bases outside the gene matches. CDR3 length: 15 amino acids. The CDR3: CASSSGQGLVNEQFF. CDR3 DNA sequence: TGTGCCAGCAGTTCGGGACAGGGTCTGGTCAATGAGCAGTTCTTC.

The J gene is TRBJ2-7, the V gene TRBV15; D is unclear. There are 13 residues in the CDR3. With 4 bases removed from V and 1 base from J, the gap between germline ends came to 8 bases. Germline V gives CDR1 LNHNV, CDR2 YYDKDF (reference sequence). The CDR3 protein is CATSMGHSYEQYF. CDR3 nucleotides: TGTGCCACCAGCATGGGCCATTCCTACGAGCAGTACTTC.

V gene TRBV28 combines with J gene TRBJ1-1; D unclear. This CDR3 is built from 14 residues. Looked up from germline, CDR1 is MDHEN and CDR2 is SYDVKM. V gave up 5 bases and J gave up 4 bases, with 14 bases separating them. The CDR3 here is CASSGHSGGTEAFF. Here the CDR3 DNA reads TGTGCCAGCAGTGGGCACAGTGGTGGCACTGAAGCTTTCTTT. The complete variable domain, with remaining parts taken from reference TRBV28 and TRBJ1-1, reads DVKVTQSSRYLVKRTGEKVFLECVQDMDHENMFWYRQDPGLGLRLIYFSYDVKMKEKGDIPEGYSVSREKKERFSLILESASTNQTSMYLCASSGHSGGTEAFFGQGTRLTVV.

The sample holds a few counts of this clone. V gene TRBV7-2 combines with J gene TRBJ2-7; perhaps TRBD1 as D (7 bases). V lost 5 bases to trimming and J lost 5 bases, with 22 bases between them. Looked up from germline, CDR1 is SGHTA and CDR2 is FQGNSA. CDR3 length: 16 amino acids. The CDR3 bases are TGTGCCAGCAGCCTCCAGTCCGGAGGGGGCTTGGACGAGCAGTACTTC. It specifies CASSLQSGGGLDEQYF.

V is TRBV27 and J is TRBJ2-1; 9 positions match TRBD2. Trimming removed 8 bases from V and 1 base from J; junction bases left unmatched: 6. CDR1 MNHEY and CDR2 SMNVEV come from the germline V gene (reference sequence). The CDR3 is 15 residues long. This CDR3 is CASFGGRESYNEQFF. As DNA, the CDR3 is TGTGCCAGCTTTGGCGGGAGGGAATCCTACAATGAGCAGTTCTTC.

The chain uses TRBV27 and TRBJ2-7; 8 bases align to TRBD1. The CDR3 runs to 17 residues. Trimming removed 4 bases from V and 4 bases from J; junction bases left unmatched: 15. Per germline, CDR1 MNHEY and CDR2 SMNVEV (reference sequence). CDR3 DNA: TGTGCCAGCAGTTCCATAGGGGCGACAGGGGTGATTTACGAGCAGTACTTC. Amino acids: CASSSIGATGVIYEQYF.

V usage is TRBV30 and J usage is TRBJ1-6; D may be TRBD1 (5 bases). Germline V lookup: CDR1 GTSNPN, CDR2 SVGIG (reference sequence). The CDR3 contains 16 residues. Trimming removed 2 bases from V and 4 bases from J, with 15 bases in between. The CDR3 is CAWSYSAGGYNSPLHF. The CDR3 DNA is TGTGCCTGGAGTTATTCGGCGGGGGGGTATAATTCACCCCTCCACTTT.

In this sample, this clone turned up a few times. The J gene is TRBJ1-1, the V gene TRBV7-2; D is perhaps TRBD1 (6 bases). Trimming removed 3 bases from V and 0 bases from J, with 11 bases in between. Germline V gene sequence: CDR1 SGHTA, CDR2 FQGNSA. This CDR3 is 15 amino acids long. CDR3 loop: CASSLMGAVNTEAFF. DNA of the CDR3: TGTGCCAGCAGCTTGATGGGGGCCGTGAACACTGAAGCTTTCTTT. Variable domain in full (rest from reference TRBV7-2 and TRBJ1-1): GAGVSQSPSNKVTEKGKDVELRCDPISGHTALYWYRQSLGQGLEFLIYFQGNSAPDKSGLPSDRFSAERTGGSVSTLTIQRTQQEDSAVYLCASSLMGAVNTEAFFGQGTRLTVV.

DNA of the CDR3: TGTGCCAGCAGCTTAAACCCTAGCGGGGAAGATTACTTC. Translating it yields CASSLNPSGEDYF. The genes are TRBV11-2 and TRBJ2-7; 9 positions agree with TRBD2. Germline V lookup: CDR1 SGHAT, CDR2 FQNNGV. The CDR3 totals 13 residues. With V trimmed by 2 bases and J by 13 bases, 9 bases remained unmatched.

The CDR3 loop reads CASSPLPWTNWDTDTQYF. CDR3 DNA: TGTGCCAGCAGCCCTCTACCCTGGACTAATTGGGACACAGATACGCAGTATTTT. The chain combines TRBV5-4 with TRBJ2-3, with a weak D call TRBD2 (6 bases). Trimming took 4 bases from V and 2 from J, leaving 23 bases between them. Germline V lookup: CDR1 SGHNT, CDR2 YYREEE (reference sequence). CDR3 length equals 18 residues.

The chain links TRBV19 to TRBJ2-3, with a possible D match to TRBD1 (5 bases). Trimming pared 3 bases from V and 0 bases from J, leaving 7 bases between. Germline CDR1 reads LNHDA; CDR2 reads SQIVND (reference sequence). There are 14 residues in the CDR3. Here the CDR3 DNA reads TGTGCCAGTAGTATCACAGGTAGCACAGATACGCAGTATTTT. Translated: CASSITGSTDTQYF.

This sequence joins TRBV27 and TRBJ2-7; tentatively, D is TRBD2 (7 bases). Per germline, CDR1 MNHEY and CDR2 SMNVEV (reference sequence). The CDR3 is 15 amino acids. Trimming cost V 5 bases and J 4 bases, with 18 bases left between them. CDR3 bases: TGTGCCAGCAGTCGACAGGTGGGGGGGGGATACGAGCAGTACTTC. It encodes CASSRQVGGGYEQYF.

The CDR3 DNA follows: TGTGCCAGCAGCTCCGCCCCATCTTCCAGCAATGAGCAGTTCTTC. It is translated as CASSSAPSSSNEQFF. The chain employs TRBV5-4 and TRBJ2-1, with D hard to call. This CDR3 spans 15 amino acids. CDR1 is SGHNT and CDR2 is YYREEE in the germline V gene (reference sequence). With 3 bases removed from V and 6 bases from J, the gap between germline ends came to 16 bases. The full variable domain, with the rest looked up from reference TRBV5-4 and TRBJ2-1, is ETGVTQSPTHLIKTRGQQVTLRCSSQSGHNTVSWYQQALGQGPQFIFQYYREEENGRGNFPPRFSGLQFPNYSSELNVNALELDDSALYLCASSSAPSSSNEQFFGPGTRLTVL.

The chain combines TRBV5-1 with TRBJ2-5; D call uncertain. CDR1 and CDR2 from the germline V gene are SGHRS and YFSETQ. V gave up 4 bases and J gave up 2 bases, with 18 bases separating them. The CDR3 is 16 amino acids. CDR3 protein: CASSPPPGPPQETQYF. The CDR3, as DNA: TGCGCCAGCAGCCCCCCTCCCGGGCCTCCACAAGAGACCCAGTACTTC.

The chain is built from TRBV11-2 and TRBJ2-7, with 9 bases that match TRBD1. J gave up 6 bases and V 5 bases, and 11 bases lay outside the gene matches. There are 15 residues in the CDR3. CDR1 and CDR2 from the germline V gene are SGHAT and FQNNGV. CDR3 bases: TGTGCCAGCAGCCCAACAGCCGGGACAGGGCGCGAGCAGTACTTC. Protein sequence: CASSPTAGTGREQYF.